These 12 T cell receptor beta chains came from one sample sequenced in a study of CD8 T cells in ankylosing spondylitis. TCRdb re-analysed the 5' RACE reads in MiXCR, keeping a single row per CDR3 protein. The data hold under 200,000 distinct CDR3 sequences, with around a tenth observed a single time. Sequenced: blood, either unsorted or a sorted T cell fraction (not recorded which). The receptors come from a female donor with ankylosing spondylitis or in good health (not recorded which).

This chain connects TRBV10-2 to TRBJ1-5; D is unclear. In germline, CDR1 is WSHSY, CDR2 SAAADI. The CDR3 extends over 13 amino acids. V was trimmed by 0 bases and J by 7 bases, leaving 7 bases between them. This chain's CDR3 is CASSESYGQPQHF. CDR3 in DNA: TGCGCCAGCAGTGAGTCCTATGGCCAGCCCCAGCATTTT.

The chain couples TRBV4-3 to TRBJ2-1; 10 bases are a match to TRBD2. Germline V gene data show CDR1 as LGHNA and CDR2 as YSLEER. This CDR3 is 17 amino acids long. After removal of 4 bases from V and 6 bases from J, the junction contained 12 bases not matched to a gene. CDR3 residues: CASSPSPLAGVSNEQFF. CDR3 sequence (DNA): TGCGCCAGCAGCCCCTCACCTCTAGCGGGAGTTTCCAATGAGCAGTTCTTC.

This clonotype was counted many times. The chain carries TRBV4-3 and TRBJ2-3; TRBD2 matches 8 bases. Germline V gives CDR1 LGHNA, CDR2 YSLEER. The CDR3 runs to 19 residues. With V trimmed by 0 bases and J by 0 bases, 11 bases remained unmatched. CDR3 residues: CASSQDRIGRASSTDTQYF. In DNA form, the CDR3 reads TGCGCCAGCAGCCAAGATCGGATCGGGAGGGCGTCAAGCACAGATACGCAGTATTTT.

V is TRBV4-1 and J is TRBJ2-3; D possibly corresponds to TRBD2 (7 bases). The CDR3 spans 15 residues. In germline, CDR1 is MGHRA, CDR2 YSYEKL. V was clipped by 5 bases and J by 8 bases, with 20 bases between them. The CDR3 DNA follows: TGCGCCAGCAGCTCAACGGGGGGCGCGGGTCGTACGCAGTATTTT. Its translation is CASSSTGGAGRTQYF.

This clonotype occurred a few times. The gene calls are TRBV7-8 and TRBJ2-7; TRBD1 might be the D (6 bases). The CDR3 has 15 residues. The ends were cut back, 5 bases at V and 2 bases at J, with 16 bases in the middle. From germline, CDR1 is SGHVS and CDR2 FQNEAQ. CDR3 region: CASSPSVGATYEQYF. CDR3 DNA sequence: TGTGCCAGCAGCCCCTCGGTGGGGGCGACCTACGAGCAGTACTTC.

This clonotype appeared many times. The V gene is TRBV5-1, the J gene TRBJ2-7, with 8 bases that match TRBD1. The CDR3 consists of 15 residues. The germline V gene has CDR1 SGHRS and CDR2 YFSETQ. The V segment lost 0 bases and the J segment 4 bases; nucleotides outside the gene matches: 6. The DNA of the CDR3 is TGCGCCAGCAGCTTGGGGTCAGGGGGCGCGTACGAGCAGTACTTC. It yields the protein CASSLGSGGAYEQYF.

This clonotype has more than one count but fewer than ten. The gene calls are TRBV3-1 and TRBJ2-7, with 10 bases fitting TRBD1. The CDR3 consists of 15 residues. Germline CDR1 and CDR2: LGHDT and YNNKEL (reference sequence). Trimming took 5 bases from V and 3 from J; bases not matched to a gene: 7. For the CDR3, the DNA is TGTGCCAGCAGCTCTTTGGACAGGGGGAACTACGAGCAGTACTTC. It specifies CASSSLDRGNYEQYF.

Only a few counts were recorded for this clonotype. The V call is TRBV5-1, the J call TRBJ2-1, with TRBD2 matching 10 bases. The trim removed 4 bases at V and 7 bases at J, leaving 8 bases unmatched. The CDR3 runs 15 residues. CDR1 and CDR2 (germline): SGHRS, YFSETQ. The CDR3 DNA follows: TGCGCCAGCAGCGTAAGCGGGAGGGCGGGGAATGAGCAGTTCTTC. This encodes CASSVSGRAGNEQFF. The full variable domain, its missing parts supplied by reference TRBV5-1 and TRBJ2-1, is KAGVTQTPRYLIKTRGQQVTLSCSPISGHRSVSWYQQTPGQGLQFLFEYFSETQRNKGNFPGRFSGRQFSNSRSEMNVSTLELGDSALYLCASSVSGRAGNEQFFGPGTRLTVL.

The CDR3 coding sequence is TGTGCCAGCAGTACTGGACTAGTCGCGGCCGGGGAGCTGTTTTTT. It is translated as CASSTGLVAAGELFF. This chain links TRBV27 with TRBJ2-2, with TRBD2 matching over 7 bases. J gave up 6 bases and V 5 bases, and 9 bases lay outside the gene matches. Germline assignment: CDR1 MNHEY and CDR2 SMNVEV (reference sequence). The CDR3 loop spans 15 amino acids.

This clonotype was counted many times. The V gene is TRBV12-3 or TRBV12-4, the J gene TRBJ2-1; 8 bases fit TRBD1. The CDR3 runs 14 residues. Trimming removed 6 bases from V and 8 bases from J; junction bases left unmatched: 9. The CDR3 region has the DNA TGTGCCAGCAGCGGACAGGGCGGTGGAGATGAGCAGTTCTTC. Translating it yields CASSGQGGGDEQFF.

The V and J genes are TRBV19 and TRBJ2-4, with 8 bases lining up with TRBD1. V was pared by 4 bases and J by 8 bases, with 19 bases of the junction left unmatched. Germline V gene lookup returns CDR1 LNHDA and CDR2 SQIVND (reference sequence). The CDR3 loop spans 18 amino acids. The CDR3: CASSTDANGQGDMDIQYF. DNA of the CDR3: TGTGCCAGTAGTACCGACGCAAACGGACAGGGCGATATGGACATTCAGTACTTC.

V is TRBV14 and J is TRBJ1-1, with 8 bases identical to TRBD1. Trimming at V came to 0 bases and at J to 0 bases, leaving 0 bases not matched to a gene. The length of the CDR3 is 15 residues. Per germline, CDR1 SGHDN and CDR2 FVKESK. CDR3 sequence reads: CASSQEQGVNTEAFF. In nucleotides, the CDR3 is TGTGCCAGCAGCCAAGAACAGGGGGTGAACACTGAAGCTTTCTTT.